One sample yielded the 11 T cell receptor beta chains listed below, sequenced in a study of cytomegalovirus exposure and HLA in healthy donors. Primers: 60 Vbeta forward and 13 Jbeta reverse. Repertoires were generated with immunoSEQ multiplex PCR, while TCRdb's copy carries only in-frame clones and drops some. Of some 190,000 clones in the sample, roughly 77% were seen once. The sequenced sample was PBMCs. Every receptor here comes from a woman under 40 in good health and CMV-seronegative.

The CDR3 sequence is CASSPRGAAYEQYF. CDR3 in DNA: TGTGCCAGCTCGCCTCGGGGGGCCGCTTACGAGCAGTACTTC. The chain uses TRBV18 and TRBJ2-7, with a weak D call TRBD2 (7 bases). The V gene lost 6 bases and the J gene lost 4 bases, with 16 bases spanning the gap. From germline, CDR1 is KGHSH and CDR2 LQKENI. The CDR3 has 14 residues.

The CDR3: CASSLGTGTGNTIYF. The CDR3 DNA follows: TGTGCCAGCAGCTTGGGGACAGGGACTGGAAACACCATATATTTT. V usage is TRBV7-6 and J usage is TRBJ1-3, with TRBD1 matching over 9 bases. CDR3 length: 15 residues. Per the germline V gene, CDR1 is SGHVS and CDR2 is FNYEAQ. After removal of 3 bases from V and 2 bases from J, the junction contained 2 bases not matched to a gene.

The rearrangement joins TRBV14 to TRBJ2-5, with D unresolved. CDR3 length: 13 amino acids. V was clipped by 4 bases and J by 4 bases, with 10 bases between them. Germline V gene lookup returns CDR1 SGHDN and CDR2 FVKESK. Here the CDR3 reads CASSRDFVETQYF. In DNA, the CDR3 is TGTGCCAGCAGCCGAGACTTTGTAGAGACCCAGTACTTC.

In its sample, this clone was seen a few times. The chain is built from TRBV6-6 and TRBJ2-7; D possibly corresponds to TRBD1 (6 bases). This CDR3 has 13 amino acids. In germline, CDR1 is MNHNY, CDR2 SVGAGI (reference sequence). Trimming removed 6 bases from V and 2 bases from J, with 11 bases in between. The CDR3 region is CASRPAGAYEQYF. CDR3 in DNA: TGTGCCAGCAGGCCCGCAGGGGCCTACGAGCAGTACTTC.

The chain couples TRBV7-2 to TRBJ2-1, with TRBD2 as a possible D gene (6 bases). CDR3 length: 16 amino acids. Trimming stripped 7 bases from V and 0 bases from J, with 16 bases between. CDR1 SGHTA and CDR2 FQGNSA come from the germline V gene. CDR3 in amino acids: CASTKTGTVSYNEQFF. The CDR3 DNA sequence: TGTGCCAGCACAAAAACCGGGACTGTCTCCTACAATGAGCAGTTCTTC. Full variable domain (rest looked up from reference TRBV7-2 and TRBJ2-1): GAGVSQSPSNKVTEKGKDVELRCDPISGHTALYWYRQSLGQGLEFLIYFQGNSAPDKSGLPSDRFSAERTGGSVSTLTIQRTQQEDSAVYLCASTKTGTVSYNEQFFGPGTRLTVL.

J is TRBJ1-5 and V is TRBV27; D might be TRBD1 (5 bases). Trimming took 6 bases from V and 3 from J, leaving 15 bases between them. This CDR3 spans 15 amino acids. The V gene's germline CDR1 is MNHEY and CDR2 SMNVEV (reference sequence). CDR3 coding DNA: TGTGCCAGCAGCTGGGATGGGGGGAACAATCAGCCCCAGCATTTT. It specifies CASSWDGGNNQPQHF.

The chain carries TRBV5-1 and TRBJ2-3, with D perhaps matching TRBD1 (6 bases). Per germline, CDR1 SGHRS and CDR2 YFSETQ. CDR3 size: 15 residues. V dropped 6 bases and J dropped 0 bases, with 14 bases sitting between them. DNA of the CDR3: TGCGCCAGCACCTCTGGGGGCTCTAGCACAGATACGCAGTATTTT. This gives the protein CASTSGGSSTDTQYF.

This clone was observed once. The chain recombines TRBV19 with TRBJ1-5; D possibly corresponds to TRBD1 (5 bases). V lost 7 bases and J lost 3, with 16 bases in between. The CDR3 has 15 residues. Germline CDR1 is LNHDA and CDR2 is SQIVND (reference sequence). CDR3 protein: CASTPEGDFNQPQHF. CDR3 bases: TGTGCCAGTACCCCAGAAGGGGATTTCAATCAGCCCCAGCATTTT.

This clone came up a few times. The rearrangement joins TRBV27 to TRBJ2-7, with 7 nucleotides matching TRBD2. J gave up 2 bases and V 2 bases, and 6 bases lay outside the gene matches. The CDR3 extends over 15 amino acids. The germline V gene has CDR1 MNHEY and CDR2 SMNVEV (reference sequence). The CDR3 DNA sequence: TGTGCCAGCAGTTTAAGGGAGGGGTCCCCCTACGAGCAGTACTTC. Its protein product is CASSLREGSPYEQYF.

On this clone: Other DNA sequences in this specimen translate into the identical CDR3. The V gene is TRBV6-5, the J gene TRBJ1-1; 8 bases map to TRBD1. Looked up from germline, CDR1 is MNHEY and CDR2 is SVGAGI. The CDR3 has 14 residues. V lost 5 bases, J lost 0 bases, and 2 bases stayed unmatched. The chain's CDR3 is CASSLDRVNTEAFF. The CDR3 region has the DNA TGTGCCAGCAGTCTGGACAGGGTGAACACTGAAGCTTTCTTT.

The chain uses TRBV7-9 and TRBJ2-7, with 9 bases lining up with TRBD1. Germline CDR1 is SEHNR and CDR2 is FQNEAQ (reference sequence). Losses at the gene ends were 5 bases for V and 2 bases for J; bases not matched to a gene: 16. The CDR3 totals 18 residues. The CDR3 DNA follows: TGTGCCAGCAGCCCACTCCCGGGACAGGGCATTGGGGCCTACGAGCAGTACTTC. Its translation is CASSPLPGQGIGAYEQYF.